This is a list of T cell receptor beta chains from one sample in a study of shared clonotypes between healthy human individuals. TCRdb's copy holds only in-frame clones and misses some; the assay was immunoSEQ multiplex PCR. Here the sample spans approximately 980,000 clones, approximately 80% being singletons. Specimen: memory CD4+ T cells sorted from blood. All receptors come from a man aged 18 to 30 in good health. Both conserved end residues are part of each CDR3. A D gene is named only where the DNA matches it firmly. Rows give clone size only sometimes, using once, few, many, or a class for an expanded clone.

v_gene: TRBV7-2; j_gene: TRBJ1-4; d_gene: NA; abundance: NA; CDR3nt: TGTGCCAGCAGCGACAGGAGGGGGGAACTGTTTTTT; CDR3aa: CASSDRRGELFF
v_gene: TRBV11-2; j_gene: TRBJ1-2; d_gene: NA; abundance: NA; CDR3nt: TGTGCCAGCAGCTCAACCAGAGGGTGGATGGCTACAACCTTC; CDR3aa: CASSSTRGWMATTF
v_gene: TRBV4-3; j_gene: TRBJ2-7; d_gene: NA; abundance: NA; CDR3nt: TGCGCCAGCAGCCAAGATCTAGTGGGATACGATGAGCAGTACTTC; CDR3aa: CASSQDLVGYDEQYF
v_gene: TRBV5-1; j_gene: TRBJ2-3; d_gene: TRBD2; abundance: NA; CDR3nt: TGCGCCAGCAGCTTGTCTAGCGGGGGCCGCACAGATACGCAGTATTTT; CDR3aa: CASSLSSGGRTDTQYF
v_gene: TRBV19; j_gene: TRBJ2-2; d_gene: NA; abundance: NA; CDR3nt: TGTGCCAGTAGTATTAGGGTCGGGGGCACCGGGGAGCTGTTTTTT; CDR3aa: CASSIRVGGTGELFF
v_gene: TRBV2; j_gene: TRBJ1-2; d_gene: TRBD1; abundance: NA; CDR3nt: TGTGCCAGCAAGGGGGCTCGGAACTATGGCTACACCTTC; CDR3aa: CASKGARNYGYTF
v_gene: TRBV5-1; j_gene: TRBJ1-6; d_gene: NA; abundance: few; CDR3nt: TGCGCCAGCAGCAAGGACAGAGATTCACCCCTCCACTTT; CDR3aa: CASSKDRDSPLHF
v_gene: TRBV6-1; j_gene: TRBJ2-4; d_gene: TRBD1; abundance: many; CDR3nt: TGTGCCAGCAGTGAAGTGACCTCAGGGGGCAAAAACATTCAGTACTTC; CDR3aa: CASSEVTSGGKNIQYF
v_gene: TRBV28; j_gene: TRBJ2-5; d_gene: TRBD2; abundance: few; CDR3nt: TGTGCCAGCAGTAGCCTAGCGGGACAAGAGACCCAGTACTTC; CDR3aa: CASSSLAGQETQYF
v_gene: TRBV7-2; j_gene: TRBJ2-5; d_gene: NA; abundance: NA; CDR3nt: TGTGCCAGCTCCCAGGGGCCACAAGAGACCCAGTACTTC; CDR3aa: CASSQGPQETQYF
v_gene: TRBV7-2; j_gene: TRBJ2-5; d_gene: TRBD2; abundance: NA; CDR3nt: TGTGCCAGCAGCTTAGAAGCGGGAGAGCAAGAGACCCAGTACTTC; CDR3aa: CASSLEAGEQETQYF
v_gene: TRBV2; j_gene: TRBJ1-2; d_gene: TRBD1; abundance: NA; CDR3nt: TGTGCCAGCAGTGCAGGACAGGGAGCTAACTATGGCTACACCTTC; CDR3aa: CASSAGQGANYGYTF
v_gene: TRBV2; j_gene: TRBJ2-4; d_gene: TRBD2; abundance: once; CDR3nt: TGTGCCAGCGTATCCAGCGGGAATTTCAAAAACATTCAGTACTTC; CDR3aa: CASVSSGNFKNIQYF
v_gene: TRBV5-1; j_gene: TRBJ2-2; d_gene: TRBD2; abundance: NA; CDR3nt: TGCGCCAGCAGCTTGGGACTAGCGGGGGCCACCGGGGAGCTGTTTTTT; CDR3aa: CASSLGLAGATGELFF
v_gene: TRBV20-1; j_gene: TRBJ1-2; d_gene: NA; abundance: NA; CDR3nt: TGCAGTGCAAAGGAGAAATATGGCTACACCTTC; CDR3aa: CSAKEKYGYTF
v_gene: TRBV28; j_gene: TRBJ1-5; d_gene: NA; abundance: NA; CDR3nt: TGTGCCAGCAGTTTTATCCCCAATAGCAATCAGCCCCAGCATTTT; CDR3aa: CASSFIPNSNQPQHF
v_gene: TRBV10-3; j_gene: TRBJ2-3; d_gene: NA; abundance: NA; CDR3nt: TGTGCCATCAGAGGAACAGATACGCAGTATTTT; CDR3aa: CAIRGTDTQYF
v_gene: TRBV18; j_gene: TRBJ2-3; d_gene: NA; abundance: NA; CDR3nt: TGTGCCAGCTCCGGAGGAGGCTACGGTGCAGATACGCAGTATTTT; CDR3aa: CASSGGGYGADTQYF
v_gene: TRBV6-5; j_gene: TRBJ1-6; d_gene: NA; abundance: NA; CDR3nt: TGTGCCAGCAGTTACTCGGGGATGGCTCAATCACCCCTCCACTTT; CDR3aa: CASSYSGMAQSPLHF
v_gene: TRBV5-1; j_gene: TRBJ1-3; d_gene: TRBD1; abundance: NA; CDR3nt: TGCGCCAGCAGCGCGGGGGGGACAGACTTGGGAAACACCATATATTTT; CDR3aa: CASSAGGTDLGNTIYF
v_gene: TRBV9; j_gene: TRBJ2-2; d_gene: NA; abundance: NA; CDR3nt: TGTGCCAGCAGCGTAGAGGGTCGCCGTGGCGCGAACACCGGGGAGCTGTTTTTT; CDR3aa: CASSVEGRRGANTGELFF
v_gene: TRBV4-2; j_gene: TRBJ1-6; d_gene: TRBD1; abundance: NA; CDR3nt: TGTGCCAGCAGCCCCTCGGGACAGCGGAATTCACCCCTCCACTTT; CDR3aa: CASSPSGQRNSPLHF
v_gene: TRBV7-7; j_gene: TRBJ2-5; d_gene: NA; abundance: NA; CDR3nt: TGTGCTAGCAGCTTAAACAGCTATCAAGAGACCCAGTACTTC; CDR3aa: CASSLNSYQETQYF
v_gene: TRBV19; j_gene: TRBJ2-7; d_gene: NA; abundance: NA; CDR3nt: TGTGCCAGTAGTAATTCGGCTACCTACGAGCAGTACTTC; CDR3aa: CASSNSATYEQYF
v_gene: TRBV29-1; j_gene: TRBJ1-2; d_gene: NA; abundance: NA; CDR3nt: TGCAGCGTTTACACAGGGCAGGAGGGCTACACCTTC; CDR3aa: CSVYTGQEGYTF
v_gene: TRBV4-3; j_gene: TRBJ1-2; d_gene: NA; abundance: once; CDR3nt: TGCGCCAGCAGCCCGGACAGTACGTTCGCTAACTATGGCTACACCTTC; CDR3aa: CASSPDSTFANYGYTF
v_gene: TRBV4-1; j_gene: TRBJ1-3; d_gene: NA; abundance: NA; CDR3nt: TGCGCCAGCAGCCCGACAGGTTCTGGAAACACCATATATTTT; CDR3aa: CASSPTGSGNTIYF
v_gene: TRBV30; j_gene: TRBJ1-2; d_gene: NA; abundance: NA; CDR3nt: TGTGCCTTAACCAACAGAAAAGCCTATGGCTACACCTTC; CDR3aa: CALTNRKAYGYTF
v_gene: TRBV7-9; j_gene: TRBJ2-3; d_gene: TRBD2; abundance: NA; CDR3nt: TGTGCCAGCAGCCAGCCGGGACTAGCCTCCACAGATACGCAGTATTTT; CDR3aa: CASSQPGLASTDTQYF
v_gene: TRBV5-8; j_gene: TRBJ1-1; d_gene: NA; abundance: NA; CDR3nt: TGTGCCAGCAGCTGGAGGGGGGCGAACACTGAAGCTTTCTTT; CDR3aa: CASSWRGANTEAFF
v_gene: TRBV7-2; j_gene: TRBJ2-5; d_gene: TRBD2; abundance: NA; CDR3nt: TGTGCCAGCAGCTTTGGGGAGGGGGAGACCCAGTACTTC; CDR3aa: CASSFGEGETQYF
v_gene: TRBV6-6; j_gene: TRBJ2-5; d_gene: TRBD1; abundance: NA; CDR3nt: TGTGCCAGCAGACCATTGACAGGGGACCAAGAGACCCAGTACTTC; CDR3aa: CASRPLTGDQETQYF
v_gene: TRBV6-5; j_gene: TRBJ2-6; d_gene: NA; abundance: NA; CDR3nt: TGTGCCAGCAGTTGGCGGGCGTCCGGGGCCAACGTCCTGACTTTC; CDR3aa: CASSWRASGANVLTF
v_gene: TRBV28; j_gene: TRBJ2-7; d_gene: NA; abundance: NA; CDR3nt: TGTGCAAGCGCCGGGGAGCGCTACGAGCAGTACTTC; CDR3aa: CASAGERYEQYF
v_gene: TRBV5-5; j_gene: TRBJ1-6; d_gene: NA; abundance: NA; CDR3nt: TGTGCCAGCAACACCGGGAGCTCCTATAATTCACCCCTCCACTTT; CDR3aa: CASNTGSSYNSPLHF
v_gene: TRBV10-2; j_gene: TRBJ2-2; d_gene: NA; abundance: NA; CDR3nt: TGCGCCAGCAGGGAAGGGAACACCGGGGAGCTGTTTTTT; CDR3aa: CASREGNTGELFF
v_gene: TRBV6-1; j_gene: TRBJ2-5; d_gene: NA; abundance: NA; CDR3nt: TGTGCCAGCAGTGAAGGGCCGGAAGAGACCCAGTACTTC; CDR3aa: CASSEGPEETQYF
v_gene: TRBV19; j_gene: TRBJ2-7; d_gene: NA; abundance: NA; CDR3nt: TGTGCCAGTAGTATATCCGACGGCCGCGAGCAGTACTTC; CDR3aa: CASSISDGREQYF
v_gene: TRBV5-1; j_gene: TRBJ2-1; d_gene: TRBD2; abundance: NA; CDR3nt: TGCGCCAGCAGCTTGGATCCTAGCGGGGGATACTCCTACAATGAGCAGTTCTTC; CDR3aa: CASSLDPSGGYSYNEQFF
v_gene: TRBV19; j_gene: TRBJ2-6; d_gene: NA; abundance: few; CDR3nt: TGTGCCAGTAGTCCGAGGGGAGACGGAGGTTCTGGGGCCAACGTCCTGACTTTC; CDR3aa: CASSPRGDGGSGANVLTF
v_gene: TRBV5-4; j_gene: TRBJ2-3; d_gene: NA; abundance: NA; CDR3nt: TGTGCCAGCAGCTTGGCCCAGATGCGAACAGATACGCAGTATTTT; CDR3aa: CASSLAQMRTDTQYF
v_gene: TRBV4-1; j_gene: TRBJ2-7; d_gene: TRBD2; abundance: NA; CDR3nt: TGCGCCAGCAGCCAAGATGGGGAGGGCAGGTACGAGCAGTACTTC; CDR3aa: CASSQDGEGRYEQYF